This T cell receptor (beta chain) was sequenced during a study of CD8 T cells in ankylosing spondylitis. Study conclusions and caveats: Reportedly, matched ankylosing spondylitis synovial fluid was significantly enriched for disease-linked clones. Characteristic of ankylosing spondylitis blood, it appeared, was a TCR beta motif comprising fewer than 10 highly homologous variants.

This clonotype was detected ten times or more. The antigen remains undetermined. V lost 6 bases and J lost 7; bases outside the gene matches: 12. The germline CDR1 and CDR2 sequences are DFQATT and SNEGSKA (reference sequence). CDR3 length equals 14 residues. TCRdb independently ran MiXCR on the 5' RACE reads; one entry per CDR3 protein. Of 300,000 to 350,000 distinct CDR3 sequences in the sample, roughly 15% are singletons; the top ten hold about 1%. This chain connects TRBV20-1 to TRBJ1-5, with 7 bases lining up with TRBD1. The receptor was derived from a male donor with ankylosing spondylitis or in good health (not recorded which). Sequenced sample: blood, either unsorted or a sorted T cell fraction (not recorded which). CDR3 loop: CSAEGRDSGQPQHF. For the CDR3, the DNA is TGCAGTGCGGAGGGGCGGGACAGTGGACAGCCCCAGCATTTT.